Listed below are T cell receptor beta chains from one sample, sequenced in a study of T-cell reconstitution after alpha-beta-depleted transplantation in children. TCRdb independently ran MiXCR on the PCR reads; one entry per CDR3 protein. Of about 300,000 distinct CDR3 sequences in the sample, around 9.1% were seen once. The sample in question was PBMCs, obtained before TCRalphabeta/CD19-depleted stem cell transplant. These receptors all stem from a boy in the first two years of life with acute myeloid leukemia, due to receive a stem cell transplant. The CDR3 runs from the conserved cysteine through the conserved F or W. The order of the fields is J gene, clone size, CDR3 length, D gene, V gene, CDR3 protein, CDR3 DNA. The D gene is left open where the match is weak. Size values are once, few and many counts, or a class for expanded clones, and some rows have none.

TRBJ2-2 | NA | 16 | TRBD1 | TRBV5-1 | CASSFGTGVWTGELFF | TGCGCCAGCAGCTTCGGGACAGGGGTCTGGACCGGGGAGCTGTTTTTT
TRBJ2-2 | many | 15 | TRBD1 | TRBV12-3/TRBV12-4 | CASSLRDRVHGELFF | TGTGCCAGCAGTTTACGGGACAGGGTTCACGGGGAGCTGTTTTTT
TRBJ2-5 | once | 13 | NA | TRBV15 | CATSTSRMETQYF | TGTGCCACCAGCACCTCGAGGATGGAGACCCAGTACTTC
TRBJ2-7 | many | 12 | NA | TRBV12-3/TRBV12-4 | CASSFLQYEQYF | TGTGCCAGCAGTTTTTTACAATACGAGCAGTACTTC
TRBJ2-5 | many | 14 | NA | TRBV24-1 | CATSDPQGRETQYF | TGTGCCACCAGTGACCCTCAGGGGAGGGAGACCCAGTACTTC
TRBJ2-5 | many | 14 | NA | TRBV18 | CASSPPAVQETQYF | TGTGCCAGCTCACCACCGGCAGTTCAAGAGACCCAGTACTTC
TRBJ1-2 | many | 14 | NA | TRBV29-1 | CSVEDQVTNYGYTF | TGCAGCGTTGAAGATCAGGTGACAAACTATGGCTACACCTTC
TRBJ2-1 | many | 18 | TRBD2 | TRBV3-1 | CASSQSLAGGPKGNEQFF | TGTGCCAGCAGCCAAAGCCTAGCGGGGGGGCCGAAGGGCAATGAGCAGTTCTTC
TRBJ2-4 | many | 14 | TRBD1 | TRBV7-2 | CASSSGQFKNIQYF | TGTGCCAGCAGCTCGGGACAGTTCAAAAACATTCAGTACTTC
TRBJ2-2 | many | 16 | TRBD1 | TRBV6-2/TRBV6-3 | CASKRPTGQGAGELFF | TGTGCCAGCAAAAGGCCCACGGGACAGGGCGCCGGGGAGCTGTTTTTT
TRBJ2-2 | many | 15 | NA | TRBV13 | CASSDQGRGTGELFF | TGTGCCAGCAGCGACCAGGGAAGGGGCACCGGGGAGCTGTTTTTT
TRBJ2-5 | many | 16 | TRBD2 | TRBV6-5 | CASSYRPTGGPETQYF | TGTGCCAGCAGTTACCGTCCAACGGGAGGGCCGGAGACCCAGTACTTC
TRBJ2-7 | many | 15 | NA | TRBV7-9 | CASSLEASPSYEQYF | TGTGCCAGCAGCTTAGAAGCTAGCCCCTCCTACGAGCAGTACTTC
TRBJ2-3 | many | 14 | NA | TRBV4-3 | CASSQDARTDTQYF | TGCGCCAGCAGCCAAGACGCGAGAACAGATACGCAGTATTTT
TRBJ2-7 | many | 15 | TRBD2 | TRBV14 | CASSQGVTSGYEQYF | TGTGCCAGCAGCCAAGGTGTGACTAGCGGCTACGAGCAGTACTTC
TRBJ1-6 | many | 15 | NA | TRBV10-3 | CAISEATGENSPLHF | TGTGCCATCAGTGAGGCGACGGGGGAGAATTCACCCCTCCACTTT
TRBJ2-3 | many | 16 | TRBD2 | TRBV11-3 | CASSPGLAGPTDTQYF | TGTGCCAGCAGCCCGGGACTAGCGGGACCGACAGATACGCAGTATTTT
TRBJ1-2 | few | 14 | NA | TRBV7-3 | CASSLGWGLYGYTF | TGTGCCAGCAGCTTGGGGTGGGGGCTCTATGGCTACACCTTC
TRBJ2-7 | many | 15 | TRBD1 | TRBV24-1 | CATSDPRTGGDEQYF | TGTGCCACCAGTGACCCGAGGACAGGGGGGGACGAGCAGTACTTC
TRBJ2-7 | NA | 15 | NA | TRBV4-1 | CASSQDKKGNYEQYF | TGCGCCAGCAGCCAAGACAAAAAAGGGAACTACGAGCAGTACTTC
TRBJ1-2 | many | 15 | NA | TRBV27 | CASTPQRAANYGYTF | TGTGCCAGCACCCCTCAGAGGGCAGCTAACTATGGCTACACCTTC
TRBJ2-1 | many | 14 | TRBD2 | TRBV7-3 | CASSFTSGDRLQFF | TGTGCCAGCAGCTTTACTAGCGGGGACCGACTCCAGTTCTTC
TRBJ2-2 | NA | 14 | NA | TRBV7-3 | CASKAGTNTGELFF | TGTGCCAGCAAGGCAGGGACGAACACCGGGGAGCTGTTTTTT
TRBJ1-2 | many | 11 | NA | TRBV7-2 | CASSTRQSYTF | TGTGCCAGCAGCACACGACAGAGCTACACCTTC
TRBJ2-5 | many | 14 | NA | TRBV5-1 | CASSFETLQETQYF | TGCGCCAGCAGCTTTGAAACTCTCCAAGAGACCCAGTACTTC
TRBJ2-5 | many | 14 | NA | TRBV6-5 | CASSYSWGEVTQYF | TGTGCCAGCAGTTACTCTTGGGGGGAGGTGACCCAGTACTTC
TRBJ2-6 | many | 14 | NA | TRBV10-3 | CAISSTRRANVLTF | TGTGCCATCAGTTCGACTAGAAGGGCCAACGTCCTGACTTTC
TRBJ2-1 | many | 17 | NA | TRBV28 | CASSFPLMGTLDNEQFF | TGTGCCAGCAGTTTCCCCCTAATGGGAACTCTCGACAATGAGCAGTTCTTC
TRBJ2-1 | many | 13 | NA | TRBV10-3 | CAIRGPSGDEQFF | TGTGCCATCAGAGGGCCTAGTGGCGATGAGCAGTTCTTC
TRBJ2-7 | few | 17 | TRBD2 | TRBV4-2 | CASSRRLAGVSGYEQYF | TGTGCCAGCAGCCGGCGACTAGCGGGAGTCTCCGGGTACGAGCAGTACTTC
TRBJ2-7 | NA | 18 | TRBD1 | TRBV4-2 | CASSQDHVRDRVSYEQYF | TGTGCCAGCAGCCAAGATCACGTCCGGGACAGGGTCTCCTACGAGCAGTACTTC
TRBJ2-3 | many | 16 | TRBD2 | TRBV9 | CASSVRSTSGTDTQYF | TGTGCCAGCAGCGTACGCTCGACTAGCGGCACAGATACGCAGTATTTT
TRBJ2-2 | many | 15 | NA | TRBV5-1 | CASSTPGTNTGELFF | TGCGCCAGCAGCACTCCCGGGACAAACACCGGGGAGCTGTTTTTT
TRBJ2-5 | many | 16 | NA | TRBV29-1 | CSVARSWARGQETQYF | TGCAGCGTCGCCCGTTCGTGGGCGAGGGGCCAAGAGACCCAGTACTTC
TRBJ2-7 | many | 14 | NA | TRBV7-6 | CASSPGTKVHEQYF | TGTGCCAGCAGCCCCGGGACAAAGGTCCACGAGCAGTACTTC
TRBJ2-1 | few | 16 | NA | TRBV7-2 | CASSLLALSSYNEQFF | TGTGCCAGCAGCTTGCTAGCGTTAAGCTCCTACAATGAGCAGTTCTTC
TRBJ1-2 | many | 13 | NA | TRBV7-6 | CASSGEAGYGYTF | TGTGCCAGCAGCGGAGAGGCGGGGTATGGCTACACCTTC
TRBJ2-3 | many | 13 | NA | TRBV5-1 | CASSKGGWDTQYF | TGCGCCAGCAGCAAAGGGGGTTGGGACACGCAGTATTTT
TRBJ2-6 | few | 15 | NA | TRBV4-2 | CASSQARVGANVLTF | TGTGCCAGCAGCCAAGCCAGGGTTGGGGCCAACGTCCTGACTTTC
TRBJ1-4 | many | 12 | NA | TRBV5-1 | CASRDSYEKLFF | TGCGCCAGCCGAGACAGCTATGAAAAACTGTTTTTT
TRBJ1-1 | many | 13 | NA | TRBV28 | CASSFGGRRGAFF | TGTGCCAGCAGTTTCGGGGGCCGTAGAGGAGCTTTCTTT
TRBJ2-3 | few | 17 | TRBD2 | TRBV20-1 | CSARVGTSGSAADTQYF | TGCAGTGCTAGAGTCGGGACTAGCGGGAGTGCGGCAGATACGCAGTATTTT
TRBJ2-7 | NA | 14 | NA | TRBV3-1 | CASSQDRLDDEQYF | TGTGCCAGCAGCCAAGATCGGCTAGACGACGAGCAGTACTTC
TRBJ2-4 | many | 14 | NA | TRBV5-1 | CASSLPGTKNIQYF | TGCGCCAGCAGCTTGCCAGGGACCAAAAACATTCAGTACTTC
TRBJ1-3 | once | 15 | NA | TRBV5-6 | CASSLNLDSGNTIYF | TGTGCCAGCAGCTTGAATTTGGACAGCGGAAACACCATATATTTT
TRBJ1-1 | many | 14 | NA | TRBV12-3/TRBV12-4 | CASSSWTANTEAFF | TGTGCCAGCAGTTCTTGGACGGCGAACACTGAAGCTTTCTTT
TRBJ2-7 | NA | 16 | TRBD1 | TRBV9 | CASSPRGGQGSYEQYF | TGTGCCAGCAGCCCTAGAGGGGGACAGGGCTCCTACGAGCAGTACTTC
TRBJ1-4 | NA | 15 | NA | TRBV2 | CASNGRRATNEKLFF | TGTGCCAGCAACGGGAGACGTGCGACTAATGAAAAACTGTTTTTT
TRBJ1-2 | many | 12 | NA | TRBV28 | CASSDSLYGYTF | TGTGCCAGCAGTGACAGCCTCTATGGCTACACCTTC
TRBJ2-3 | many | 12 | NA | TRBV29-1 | CSVENSGNTQYF | TGCAGCGTTGAAAACAGTGGGAATACGCAGTATTTT
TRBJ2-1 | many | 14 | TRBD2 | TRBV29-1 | CSGQTSGSYNEQFF | TGCAGCGGACAGACTAGCGGATCCTACAATGAGCAGTTCTTC
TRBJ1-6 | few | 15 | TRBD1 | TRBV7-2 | CASSLETGNNSPLHF | TGTGCCAGCAGCTTAGAGACAGGGAATAATTCACCCCTCCACTTT
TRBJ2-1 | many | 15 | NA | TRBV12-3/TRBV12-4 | CASRSTNSIYNEQFF | TGTGCCAGCAGATCAACCAACTCAATATACAATGAGCAGTTCTTC
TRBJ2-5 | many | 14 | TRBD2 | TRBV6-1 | CASSQGWRGETQYF | TGTGCCAGCAGTCAGGGATGGCGGGGGGAGACCCAGTACTTC
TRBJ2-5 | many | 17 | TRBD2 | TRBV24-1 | CATSDPGTSGLQETQYF | TGTGCCACCAGTGATCCCGGGACTAGCGGACTTCAAGAGACCCAGTACTTC
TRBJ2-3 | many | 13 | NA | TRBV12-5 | CASGLTGTKAQYF | TGTGCTAGTGGTTTGACAGGGACGAAGGCGCAGTATTTT
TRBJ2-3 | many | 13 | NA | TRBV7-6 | CASSFILTDTQYF | TGTGCCAGCAGTTTTATCCTCACAGATACGCAGTATTTT
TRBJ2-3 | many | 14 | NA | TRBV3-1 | CASSQAGFTDTQYF | TGTGCCAGCAGCCAAGCGGGATTCACAGATACGCAGTATTTT